One T cell receptor beta chain is described in this entry. This clonotype has at least ten counts. Its cognate antigen has yet to be identified. Per-nucleotide qualities are absent, and no much larger clonotype sits a single base away. Amplification of TCR beta CDR3 regions was carried out from RNA transcripts. For the first round of RT-PCR on the TCR CDR3, the HTBI primer set was used together with the Qiagen OneStep RT-PCR kit. Libraries were constructed in a second round of multiplex PCR, after which size selection and purification were carried out. Libraries were sequenced paired-end with 100 bp reads on an Illumina HiSeq2000. From the authors' description of their analysis: SOAPnuke was used to process the raw data, removing reads that contained adapters or uncalled bases, had a mean Phred below 15, or lacked an exact match to the constant primer or identifier. COPE v1.2.5 was used to merge the high-quality paired reads, and each unique nucleotide sequence was defined as a clonotype. Clonotypes were aligned to IMGT TRBV, TRBD and TRBJ reference segments using MiTCR v1.1. Analysis was restricted to V-J combinations with a frequency above 0.0001, which covered about 99% of repertoires. A TCS score was defined as the ratio of F50 (clonal expansion) to E x V (chaos), with BLOSUM62-based TCRdist applied between CDR3 peptides within each V-J. Welch's t-statistics and random forest reduced around 550 V-J features to about 12, which were used in a naive Bayes classifier (R e1071). TCRdb applied fastp at Q25 and MiXCR to the public reads, then kept only in-frame beta chains. Every CDR3 protein is listed once, alongside the most common genes and DNA of its rows. The V and J calls and clone size come from TCRdb's table, not from the authors' own analysis. The sample records 370,000 or so distinct CDR3 sequences, roughly 14% of which are singletons. Clones ranked in the top ten supply around 21% of the sample.

Trimming removed 4 bases from V and 7 bases from J, leaving 10 bases between the germline ends. The CDR3 covers 12 residues, taking in both the cysteine and the phenylalanine. Solely the CDR3 DNA is kept, with 36 bases framed from the first base. CDR1 and CDR2, per the germline V gene (reference sequence), are LGHDT and YNNKEL. These data come from a study of T cells in Graves' hyperthyroidism and ophthalmopathy (dated by TCRdb to the late 2010s). Background for the entire study: Peripheral blood was collected at initial diagnosis, before any treatment. TCR V-J signatures able to tell the groups apart were searched for in a discovery cohort of around 95 patients, of whom over 40 had Graves' ophthalmopathy and roughly 57 had stable Graves' hyperthyroidism. Whether ophthalmopathy could be predicted prospectively was tested in an independent validation cohort made up of 18 to 20 hyperthyroidism patients plus 17 patients who later progressed to ophthalmopathy. The approximately 98 discovery patients were randomly divided into training and test sets at a 7:3 ratio. The study also compared thyroid tissue and blood T-cell repertoires from a handful of Graves' hyperthyroidism patients. Following sampling, methimazole starting at 30 mg daily was given to hyperthyroidism patients, and high-dose intravenous methylprednisolone was given to ophthalmopathy patients. The paper describes TCR Vbeta CDR3 sequencing of 135 peripheral blood samples, made up of roughly 45 ophthalmopathy patients, some 76 hyperthyroidism patients and 17 progressor patients.

Overall results and qualifications from the work: Most expanded thyroid clonotypes (frequency above 0.001) were also detected in blood, suggesting blood repertoires may reflect thyroid immune responses. No statistical method was used to set the sample size in advance, and investigators knew the group allocation. Ophthalmopathy was separated from stable hyperthyroidism by a 13 V-J signature model, with about 86% sensitivity and roughly 81% specificity obtained in cross-validation and 80%/75% obtained in testing. During validation, the model predicted progression to ophthalmopathy a median of approximately six months ahead of onset, with roughly 65% sensitivity and 72% to 85% specificity.

The hyperthyroidism patients were between 18 and 65 years old and newly diagnosed, with a disease duration of less than 2 months. Exclusion was applied to patients with uncontrolled infections, other autoimmune diseases, pregnancy or lactation. Diagnoses relied on clinical symptoms, serum thyroxine and TRAb, thyroid ultrasound and orbital computed tomography. For progressor patients, blood was drawn at the first diagnosis of hyperthyroidism, before any ophthalmopathy symptoms had appeared. PBMCs were separated from approximately 9.9 ml of fresh peripheral blood using Ficoll-Paque density gradient centrifugation. Progressor patients were initially diagnosed with Graves' hyperthyroidism and developed ophthalmopathy during follow-up. Total RNA was extracted with Trizol reagent, and quality was checked on an Agilent 2100 Bioanalyzer.

Sequenced sample: blood. This TCR was sampled from a man aged 25 to 40 with Graves' hyperthyroidism that later progressed to Graves' ophthalmopathy. Here the chain combines TRBV3-1 and TRBJ1-2; the best D guess is TRBD1, with 6 bases matching. The nucleotide sequence is TGTGCCAGCAGCCGAGGACAGAGTGGCTACACCTTC. Its coded protein is CASSRGQSGYTF.